There are many counts of the clone carrying this TCR beta chain. What it binds is unknown. From RNA, the CDR3 regions of TCR beta chains were amplified and sequenced. RT-PCR with HTBI primers came first, then second-round multiplex PCR. MiXCR, run by TCRdb on the multiplex PCR reads, gives a single entry per CDR3 protein. Here the sample spans under 200,000 distinct CDR3 sequences, roughly 37% being singletons. This sample is part of a study of Graves' ophthalmopathy and Graves' hyperthyroidism. The CDR3 is made up of 14 amino acids. V lost 5 bases and J 8 bases, leaving 16 bases between the germline ends. Germline lookup yields CDR1 MNHEY and CDR2 SVGAGI. Study-level findings and limits: In predicting ophthalmopathy progression, the model reached over 70% sensitivity and under 85% specificity. An approximately 82% specificity and around 88% sensitivity were achieved by a 13-signature model that separated ophthalmopathy from stable hyperthyroidism.

The clonotype comes from a woman between 40 and 55 years old with Graves' ophthalmopathy. This chain links TRBV6-5 with TRBJ1-3; D perhaps matches TRBD1 (5 bases). Sequencing used peripheral blood. This chain's CDR3 is CASSHRVGGDTIYF. In DNA form, the CDR3 reads TGTGCCAGCAGTCACCGAGTGGGAGGGGACACCATATATTTT.